This T cell receptor beta chain was obtained from a study of blood T cell repertoires in COVID-19. Study-level background: Whether acute or convalescent, the COVID-19 samples came from the United States, Italy and Spain. T cells, B-cell-depleted T cells, or PBMCs provided the cDNA or gDNA that served as material.

Original handling: Amplification with reference gene primers provided the estimates of nucleated cell counts. Some clones are missing from TCRdb's copy, which holds only in-frame ones; the method was immunoSEQ multiplex PCR. V and J calls and clone size follow that table, whereas D and trimming were derived from the DNA. The sample consists of around 200,000 clones, about 83% of them appearing once. The V and J ends lost 3 bases and 5 bases respectively, with 7 bases between them. The CDR3 runs to 12 residues. Sequencing was done on a sample of peripheral blood. The chain links TRBV12-3 or TRBV12-4 to TRBJ2-5, with D hard to call. This TCR was sampled from a man aged 40-49 years with active or convalescent COVID-19. For the CDR3, the DNA is TGTGCCAGCAGTTTTCTCGAGGAGACCCAGTACTTC. This gives the protein CASSFLEETQYF.